The 27 T cell receptor beta chains below come from one sample, sequenced in a study of radiotherapy plus CTLA-4 blockade in lung cancer. Some clones are missing from TCRdb's copy, which holds only in-frame ones; the method was immunoSEQ multiplex PCR. The profile shows about 45,000 clones, 60% to 70% of them singletons. The sample here was peripheral blood, taken from a patient treated with radiotherapy plus ipilimumab. These receptors all come from a human donor with non-small cell lung cancer who had a partial response to radiotherapy plus ipilimumab.

The CDR3 is CASSQDGTGGRNTIYF. CDR3 DNA sequence: TGCGCCAGCAGCCAAGATGGGACAGGGGGCAGGAACACCATATATTTT. The V and J genes are TRBV4-1 and TRBJ1-3, with 12 bases identical to TRBD1. The CDR3 runs 16 residues. J gave up 7 bases and V 0 bases, and 4 bases lay outside the gene matches. Germline V gene lookup returns CDR1 MGHRA and CDR2 YSYEKL.

The CDR3 DNA reads TGTGCCAGCAAGAGAGGAGGGGTGTACTCCTACGAGCAGTACTTC. It translates to CASKRGGVYSYEQYF. The chain links TRBV6-5 to TRBJ2-7; the D gene is possibly TRBD2 (6 bases). The CDR3 runs 15 residues. Germline CDR1 is MNHEY and CDR2 is SVGAGI. Trimming took 7 bases from V and 0 from J, leaving 16 bases between them.

The gene calls are TRBV14 and TRBJ2-2, with 8 bases fitting TRBD1. This CDR3 has 15 amino acids. V lost 1 base and J lost 4; bases outside the gene matches: 2. Per the germline V gene, CDR1 is SGHDN and CDR2 is FVKESK. CDR3 sequence reads: CASSQAGGGTGELFF. In DNA, the CDR3 is TGTGCCAGCAGCCAAGCAGGGGGCGGCACCGGGGAGCTGTTTTTT.

This rearrangement joins TRBV29-1 to TRBJ1-6; D is possibly TRBD1 (5 bases). Germline loops: CDR1 SQVTM, CDR2 ANQGSEA. The germline V and J ends were trimmed by 5 bases and 5 bases, with 10 bases remaining between them. The CDR3 totals 13 residues. This CDR3 is CSVRGTDNSPLHF. As DNA, the CDR3 is TGCAGCGTTAGGGGTACAGATAATTCACCCCTCCACTTT. The full variable domain, completed using reference TRBV29-1 and TRBJ1-6, is SAVISQKPSRDICQRGTSLTIQCQVDSQVTMMFWYRQQPGQSLTLIATANQGSEATYESGFVIDKFPISRPNLTFSTLTVSNMSPEDSSIYLCSVRGTDNSPLHFGNGTRLTVT.

The CDR3 DNA follows: TGTGCCAGCAGCTTATATGGAACCGGAGGGGGCATAGTCACTGAAGCTTTCTTT. It specifies CASSLYGTGGGIVTEAFF. V is TRBV7-9 and J is TRBJ1-1; 7 bases map to TRBD1. Germline CDR1 SEHNR, CDR2 FQNEAQ (reference sequence). The junction had 16 bases not matched to a gene; V was cut back by 2 bases and J by 4 bases. The CDR3 runs to 18 residues.

The V and J genes are TRBV6-1 and TRBJ1-3; tentative D call: TRBD1 (6 bases). Germline V gene sequence: CDR1 MNHNS, CDR2 SASEGT. V was cut by 8 bases and J by 0 bases, with 11 bases left in between. The CDR3 length is 14 residues. CDR3 in DNA: TGTGCCAGCGGGGACATTAGCTCTGGAAACACCATATATTTT. It yields the protein CASGDISSGNTIYF.

The J gene is TRBJ2-5, the V gene TRBV5-1; 14 bases line up with TRBD2. This CDR3 has 19 amino acids. CDR1 and CDR2 (germline): SGHRS, YFSETQ. V dropped 0 bases and J dropped 7; count of bases not matched to a gene: 14. CDR3 sequence: CASSLGGPGLAGAPGTQYF. The DNA of the CDR3 is TGCGCCAGCAGCTTGGGGGGGCCGGGACTAGCGGGAGCCCCAGGGACCCAGTACTTC.

The J gene is TRBJ1-1, the V gene TRBV11-2; 10 nucleotides agree with TRBD1. The CDR3 runs to 16 residues. The germline V gene encodes CDR1 SGHAT and CDR2 FQNNGV. Trimming at V came to 7 bases and at J to 2 bases, leaving 10 bases not matched to a gene. The CDR3 coding sequence is TGTGCCAGCACCCGACAGGGGGCGCGTCTCAACACTGAAGCTTTCTTT. This gives the protein CASTRQGARLNTEAFF.

This clone was seen a handful of times. This rearrangement joins TRBV11-2 to TRBJ2-7, with D possibly matching TRBD1 (5 bases). Germline CDR1 is SGHAT and CDR2 is FQNNGV. This CDR3 contains 11 residues. V was clipped by 3 bases and J by 6 bases, with 6 bases between them. The CDR3 protein is CASSFGAEQYF. CDR3 nucleotides: TGTGCCAGCAGCTTTGGGGCCGAGCAGTACTTC.

The J gene is TRBJ1-4, the V gene TRBV5-8, with D perhaps TRBD1 (5 bases). The length of the CDR3 is 15 residues. Per germline, CDR1 SGHTS and CDR2 YDEGEE. Trimming left V 4 bases short and J 5 bases short, with 15 bases between. The CDR3 protein is CASSTGDLGNEKLFF. Written as DNA, the CDR3 is TGTGCCAGCAGCACGGGGGACCTGGGGAATGAAAAACTGTTTTTT.

The chain carries TRBV7-9 and TRBJ2-7, with 9 bases matching TRBD1. Germline CDR1 SEHNR, CDR2 FQNEAQ (reference sequence). The CDR3 totals 16 residues. V lost 4 bases, J lost 3 bases, and 10 bases stayed unmatched. CDR3 sequence: CASSSSRDRDLYEQYF. The CDR3 coding sequence is TGTGCCAGCAGCTCGTCCCGGGACAGGGACCTCTACGAGCAGTACTTC.

This chain joins TRBV5-1 and TRBJ2-7, with D perhaps matching TRBD1 (5 bases). V shed 4 bases and J shed 0 bases, with 11 bases lying between them. Looked up from germline, CDR1 is SGHRS and CDR2 is YFSETQ. This CDR3 has 14 residues. This CDR3 reads CASSPTGSSYEQYF. CDR3 DNA: TGCGCCAGCAGCCCCACAGGTAGCTCCTACGAGCAGTACTTC.

This clone was observed a handful of times. The rearrangement links TRBV4-2 to TRBJ2-2; TRBD2 agrees at 14 bases. Per germline, CDR1 LGHNA and CDR2 YNFKEQ. V was pared by 3 bases and J by 4 bases, with 7 bases of the junction left unmatched. The CDR3 extends over 18 amino acids. CDR3 region: CASSHQTSGGAVTGELFF. CDR3 DNA sequence: TGTGCCAGCAGCCACCAGACTAGCGGGGGGGCAGTCACCGGGGAGCTGTTTTTT.

The V gene is TRBV2, the J gene TRBJ1-3; TRBD1 matches at 9 bases. In germline, CDR1 is SNHLY, CDR2 FYNNEI. This CDR3 contains 17 residues. V gave up 2 bases and J gave up 5 bases; unmatched junction bases: 10. The CDR3 loop reads CASSESRGQGSRNTIYF. The CDR3 nucleotides are TGTGCCAGCAGTGAAAGCAGGGGACAGGGTTCCCGAAACACCATATATTTT. Supplemented by reference TRBV2 and TRBJ1-3, the full variable domain reads EPEVTQTPSHQVTQMGQEVILRCVPISNHLYFYWYRQILGQKVEFLVSFYNNEISEKSEIFDDQFSVERPDGSNFTLKIRSTKLEDSAMYFCASSESRGQGSRNTIYFGEGSWLTVV.

This clone was found a few times. The gene calls are TRBV10-3 and TRBJ2-2; 8 bases match TRBD2. Germline values: CDR1 ENHRY, CDR2 SYGVKD. The CDR3 is 14 residues long. V was clipped by 4 bases and J by 4 bases; unmatched bases: 2. The chain's CDR3 is CAISALAGTGELFF. CDR3 nucleotide sequence: TGTGCCATCAGTGCGCTAGCGGGCACCGGGGAGCTGTTTTTT.

This clone has a single count. This rearrangement joins TRBV5-1 to TRBJ2-7, with D tentatively TRBD1 (6 bases). This CDR3 is built from 15 residues. V gave up 0 bases and J gave up 2 bases, with 12 bases separating them. Germline loops: CDR1 SGHRS, CDR2 YFSETQ. CDR3 protein: CASSLESGVTYEQYF. The CDR3 DNA sequence: TGCGCCAGCAGCTTGGAATCAGGGGTCACCTACGAGCAGTACTTC.

This chain uses TRBV30 with TRBJ1-2, with D possibly TRBD1 on 6 matching bases. The CDR3 has 13 residues. Germline lookup yields CDR1 GTSNPN and CDR2 SVGIG (reference sequence). V was cut by 4 bases and J by 5 bases, with 14 bases left in between. The CDR3 spells CAWTWGGGYGYTF. DNA for the CDR3: TGTGCCTGGACCTGGGGAGGGGGATATGGCTACACCTTC.

The V and J genes are TRBV7-9 and TRBJ2-5; possibly TRBD2 for D (8 bases). This CDR3 is built from 19 residues. The V gene's germline CDR1 is SEHNR and CDR2 FQNEAQ (reference sequence). V shed 5 bases and J shed 5 bases, with 30 bases lying between them. CDR3 amino acids: CASSPRLGPGLGGGETQYF. CDR3 bases: TGTGCCAGCAGCCCGCGATTGGGGCCGGGACTAGGGGGCGGTGAGACCCAGTACTTC.

This clone came up once. The chain carries TRBV11-2 and TRBJ1-1; D call uncertain. Per the germline V gene, CDR1 is SGHAT and CDR2 is FQNNGV. The CDR3 has 13 amino acids. The ends were cut back, 1 base at V and 4 bases at J, with 7 bases in the middle. The CDR3 coding sequence is TGTGCCAGCAGCTTAGGGGCCTCCACTGAAGCTTTCTTT. It codes for CASSLGASTEAFF.

The genes are TRBV7-8 and TRBJ2-1, with D perhaps TRBD2 (6 bases). The CDR3 covers 13 residues. V dropped 5 bases and J dropped 3 bases, with 8 bases sitting between them. From germline, CDR1 is SGHVS and CDR2 FQNEAQ. CDR3 nucleotide sequence: TGTGCCAGCAGCCCGGACTACTACAATGAGCAGTTCTTC. Translated, it gives CASSPDYYNEQFF.

The V and J genes are TRBV9 and TRBJ2-1, with TRBD2 identical over 10 bases. Germline CDR1 is SGDLS and CDR2 is YYNGEE. V was clipped by 4 bases and J by 14 bases; unmatched bases: 18. The CDR3 contains 16 residues. In DNA form, the CDR3 reads TGTGCCAGCAGCAGCAGCACCGGGACTAGCGACTCCCAGAAGTTCTTC. This encodes CASSSSTGTSDSQKFF.

This chain connects TRBV4-3 to TRBJ1-3, with D perhaps matching TRBD1 (5 bases). The CDR3 is 16 amino acids. Germline V gene sequence: CDR1 LGHNA, CDR2 YSLEER. V was trimmed by 0 bases and J by 0 bases, leaving 9 bases between them. CDR3 residues: CASSQDYDSSGNTIYF. The CDR3 nucleotides read TGCGCCAGCAGCCAAGATTACGACAGCTCTGGAAACACCATATATTTT.

V is TRBV7-9 and J is TRBJ2-2; D possibly corresponds to TRBD1 (6 bases). CDR3 length: 16 amino acids. The germline CDR1 and CDR2 sequences are SEHNR and FQNEAQ (reference sequence). The germline V and J ends were trimmed by 1 base and 0 bases, with 9 bases remaining between them. The CDR3 DNA reads as TGTGCCAGCAGCTTAGGTTACAGGGCGAACACCGGGGAGCTGTTTTTT. Protein: CASSLGYRANTGELFF.

The CDR3 DNA reads as TGTGCCAGCAGCTTAGCCAGAAGCAATCAGCCCCAGCATTTT. This translates into CASSLARSNQPQHF. V gene TRBV7-8 combines with J gene TRBJ1-5; no firm D call. V lost 0 bases and J lost 1, with 4 bases in between. Germline lookup yields CDR1 SGHVS and CDR2 FQNEAQ. The CDR3 spans 14 residues. Looking up the rest from reference TRBV7-8 and TRBJ1-5 gives the full variable domain: GAGVSQSPRYKVAKRGQDVALRCDPISGHVSLFWYQQALGQGPEFLTYFQNEAQLDKSGLPSDRFFAERPEGSVSTLKIQRTQQEDSAVYLCASSLARSNQPQHFGDGTRLSIL.

This clone showed up many times. The CDR3 is CASSRLAGGSHEQYF. CDR3 in DNA: TGTGCCAGCAGCAGACTAGCGGGGGGATCGCACGAGCAGTACTTC. This chain uses TRBV6-5 with TRBJ2-7; 13 bases map to TRBD2. J lost 5 bases, V lost 6 bases, and 7 bases had no gene match. In germline, CDR1 is MNHEY, CDR2 SVGAGI. CDR3 size: 15 residues.

This clone has a handful of counts. The chain carries TRBV5-1 and TRBJ1-6, with TRBD1 matching over 10 bases. V was clipped by 6 bases and J by 5 bases; unmatched bases: 5. CDR1 is SGHRS, CDR2 YFSETQ, per germline. The CDR3 totals 15 residues. Written as DNA, the CDR3 is TGCGCCAGCACCTCTGGACAGGGGGATAATTCACCCCTCCACTTT. The encoded protein is CASTSGQGDNSPLHF.

A single count supports this clone. The gene calls are TRBV29-1 and TRBJ1-1, with D uncertain. Germline CDR1 and CDR2: SQVTM and ANQGSEA. V was shortened by 7 bases and J by 2 bases, with 8 bases between the two germline ends. The CDR3 covers 11 residues. The CDR3 is CSARSNTEAFF. The CDR3 bases are TGCAGCGCGAGGAGTAACACTGAAGCTTTCTTT.